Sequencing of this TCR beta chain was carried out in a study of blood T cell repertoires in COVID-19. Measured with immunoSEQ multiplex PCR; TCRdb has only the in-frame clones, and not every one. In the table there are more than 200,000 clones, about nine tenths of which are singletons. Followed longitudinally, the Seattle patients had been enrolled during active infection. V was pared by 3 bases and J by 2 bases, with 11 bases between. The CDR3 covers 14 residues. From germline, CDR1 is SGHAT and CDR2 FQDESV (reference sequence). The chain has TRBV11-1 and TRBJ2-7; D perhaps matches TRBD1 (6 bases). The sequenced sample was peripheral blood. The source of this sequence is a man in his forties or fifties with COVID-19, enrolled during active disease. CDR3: CASSFDRFTYEQYF. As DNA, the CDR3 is TGTGCCAGCAGCTTCGACAGGTTCACCTACGAGCAGTACTTC.